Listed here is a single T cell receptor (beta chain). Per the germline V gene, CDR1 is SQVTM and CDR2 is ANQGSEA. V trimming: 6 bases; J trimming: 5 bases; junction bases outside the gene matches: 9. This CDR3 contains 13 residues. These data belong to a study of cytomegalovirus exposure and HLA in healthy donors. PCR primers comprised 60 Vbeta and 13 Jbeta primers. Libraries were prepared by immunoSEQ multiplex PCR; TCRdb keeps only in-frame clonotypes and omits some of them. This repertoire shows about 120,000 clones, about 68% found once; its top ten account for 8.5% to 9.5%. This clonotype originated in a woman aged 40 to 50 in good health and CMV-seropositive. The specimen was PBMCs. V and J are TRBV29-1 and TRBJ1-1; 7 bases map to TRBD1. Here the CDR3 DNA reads TGCAGCGTCACGACAGGGATATCGACTGAAGCTTTCTTT. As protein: CSVTTGISTEAFF.